The rows below give T cell receptor beta chains drawn from one sample of a study of neurological immune-mediated disorders. MiXCR, applied by TCRdb to the 5' RACE reads, yields one record per CDR3 protein. The sample carries tens of thousands of distinct CDR3 sequences, under 13% recorded once. Sequencing was done on a sample of PBMCs. These receptors were collected from a woman aged 40 to 50 with HTLV-1-associated myelopathy (HAM/TSP). Both conserved end residues are part of each CDR3. D genes are given only for firm matches. Size is omitted from some rows. Given values are once, few, many or a class for expanded clones.

D gene	V gene	clone size	J gene	CDR3 DNA	CDR3 protein
-	TRBV5-1	many	TRBJ2-3	TGCGCCAGCACCGCCAGAGGGGGTGAAGATACGCAGTATTTT	CASTARGGEDTQYF
TRBD2	TRBV2	many	TRBJ2-1	TGTGCCAGTAGCGGGGGGGCCGTCGATGAGCAGTTCTTC	CASSGGAVDEQFF
-	TRBV9	many	TRBJ1-6	TGTGCCAGCAGCGCGCAGACCGGCTCGGGTTCACCCCTCCACTTT	CASSAQTGSGSPLHF
-	TRBV5-6	-	TRBJ1-5	TGTGCCAGCAGCCTCTCCGCAGCGTATGGGCAGCCCCAGGATTTT	CASSLSAAYGQPQDF
-	TRBV24-1	many	TRBJ2-1	TGTGCCACCAGTGGCAGACAAACCGAGCAGTTCTTC	CATSGRQTEQFF
-	TRBV5-5	many	TRBJ2-3	TGTGCCAGCAGCTTGGGGATTGGGGCAGATACGCAGTATTTT	CASSLGIGADTQYF
-	TRBV5-1	many	TRBJ2-5	TGCGCCAGCAGTAGGACAACCGTTCAAGAGACCCAGTACTTC	CASSRTTVQETQYF
TRBD1	TRBV20-1	many	TRBJ2-2	TGCAGTGCTAGAGATTGGACAGGGTCGGGCACCGGGGAGCTGTTTTTT	CSARDWTGSGTGELFF
-	TRBV14	many	TRBJ1-1	TGTGCCAGCAGTGAGAGGAGCTACACTGAAGCTTTCTTT	CASSERSYTEAFF
-	TRBV7-2	many	TRBJ1-1	TGTGCCAGCAGTCTCAAGTACAGTCTTGAAGCTTTCTTT	CASSLKYSLEAFF
-	TRBV20-1	many	TRBJ2-5	TGCAGTGCTAGAAACTGGGGGGAAGAGACCCAGTACTTC	CSARNWGEETQYF
-	TRBV6-1	many	TRBJ1-5	TGTGCCAGCAGTGAACTGGCAGGAGGGGGCAATCAGCCCCAGCATTTT	CASSELAGGGNQPQHF
-	TRBV21-1	many	TRBJ2-7	TGTGCCAGCAGCGCGGGGACATCGGGCGAGCAGTACTTC	CASSAGTSGEQYF
TRBD2	TRBV7-9	many	TRBJ2-7	TGTGCCAGCAGCTCGCACACTAGCGGGAGCTCCTACGAGCAGTACTTC	CASSSHTSGSSYEQYF
-	TRBV29-1	few	TRBJ1-6	TGCAGCGTTGAAGACCCGGGACGGCTTAATTCACCCCTCCACTTT	CSVEDPGRLNSPLHF
-	TRBV14	many	TRBJ2-6	TGTGCCAGCAGCCAACCGACAGGTGATTTCTCTGGGGCCAACGTCCTGACTTTC	CASSQPTGDFSGANVLTF
-	TRBV10-3	many	TRBJ2-3	TGTGCCATCGCCAAGGGGGGGCATGACACAGATACGCAGTATTTT	CAIAKGGHDTDTQYF
-	TRBV30	-	TRBJ2-1	TGTGCCTGGAGGGACTACAATGAGCAGTTCTTC	CAWRDYNEQFF
-	TRBV4-3	many	TRBJ2-4	TGCGCCAGCAGCCAAGGTGGCCTCCGGGACTCCAAAAACATTCAGTACTTC	CASSQGGLRDSKNIQYF
-	TRBV9	many	TRBJ2-7	TGTGCCAGCAGCGTAGATTTTGACAGCTCCTACGAGCAGTACTTC	CASSVDFDSSYEQYF
-	TRBV18	many	TRBJ2-7	TGTGCCAGCTCATCTGGGGCCACCTACGAGCAGTACTTC	CASSSGATYEQYF
-	TRBV21-1	-	TRBJ2-3	TGTGTCAGCAGCAACAATACATATACGCAGTATTTT	CVSSNNTYTQYF
TRBD1	TRBV6-6	many	TRBJ1-4	TGTGCCAGCAGCCAACAGGGGTCAACTAATGAAAAACTGTTTTTT	CASSQQGSTNEKLFF
-	TRBV3-1	many	TRBJ2-1	TGTGCCAGCAGCTTTGGGGGGTCTTGGAATGAGCAGTTCTTC	CASSFGGSWNEQFF
-	TRBV5-1	many	TRBJ2-6	TGCGCCAGCAGCGACGACAGGAGGCGGTCTGGGGCCAACGTCCTGACTTTC	CASSDDRRRSGANVLTF
-	TRBV6-5	many	TRBJ1-6	TGTGCCAGCAGTTACCAGAGGTGGGGGGATTCACCCCTCCACTTT	CASSYQRWGDSPLHF
-	TRBV5-4	many	TRBJ1-1	TGTGCCAGCAGCTTTGGACCCTTGGGCAGGGGGAACACTGAAGCTTTCTTT	CASSFGPLGRGNTEAFF
-	TRBV5-8	many	TRBJ2-3	TGTGCCAGCAGCCTAGACAGGGAGGCAGATACGCAGTATTTT	CASSLDREADTQYF
TRBD1	TRBV4-2	many	TRBJ2-7	TGTGCCAGCAGCACCGCACTCGCAGGGGGCACTCAATCCTACGAGCAGTACTTC	CASSTALAGGTQSYEQYF
-	TRBV24-1	many	TRBJ1-5	TGTGCCACCAGTGAACAGGGTGGCCAGCCCCAGCATTTT	CATSEQGGQPQHF
-	TRBV20-1	-	TRBJ2-2	TGCAGTGCTAGGGATCAGGGTAACACCGGGGAGCTGTTTTTT	CSARDQGNTGELFF
-	TRBV5-8	many	TRBJ2-7	TGTGCCAGCAGCTGGGACCCAGGGGCAGCTGGTTCCTACGAGCAGTACTTC	CASSWDPGAAGSYEQYF
-	TRBV7-3	medium-sized	TRBJ2-3	TGTGCCAGCAGCCAGGAGGTGGAGGATACGCAGTATTTT	CASSQEVEDTQYF
TRBD1	TRBV12-3/TRBV12-4	many	TRBJ2-2	TGTGCCAGCAGTCCAGACAGGGCCACCGGGGAGCTGTTTTTT	CASSPDRATGELFF
-	TRBV5-1	many	TRBJ2-1	TGCGCCAGCAGCTTGAATGGGAACAATGAGCAGTTCTTC	CASSLNGNNEQFF
-	TRBV2	many	TRBJ2-2	TGTGCCAGCAGGACACAGGGCCCAGGGGAGCTGTTTTTT	CASRTQGPGELFF
-	TRBV5-1	many	TRBJ1-1	TGCGCCAGCAGCCAGGAGGGGGTCGGGAACACTGAAGCTTTCTTT	CASSQEGVGNTEAFF
-	TRBV4-3	-	TRBJ2-7	TGCGCCAGCAGCCAAGAAGGGGATTCCTACGAGCAGTACTTC	CASSQEGDSYEQYF
TRBD1	TRBV5-1	many	TRBJ2-7	TGCGCCAGCAGGGCAGGGGGAAATTCGGCAGGGGGCTACGAGCAGTACTTC	CASRAGGNSAGGYEQYF
-	TRBV6-2/TRBV6-3	many	TRBJ2-1	TGTGCCAGCAGTTTAATTCGCGGGGGCCCTTCCAATGAGCAGTTCTTC	CASSLIRGGPSNEQFF
-	TRBV4-2	-	TRBJ2-7	TGTGCCAGCAGCCAATATCGCAAGGGGCGAGAGGAGCAGTACTTC	CASSQYRKGREEQYF
-	TRBV15	many	TRBJ2-5	TGTGCCACCAGCAGAGATTATCAGGGATTAGAGACCCAGTACTTC	CATSRDYQGLETQYF
TRBD1	TRBV20-1	many	TRBJ2-3	TGCAGTGCTACAATGCAGACAGGGGGAAGCACAGATACGCAGTATTTT	CSATMQTGGSTDTQYF
-	TRBV18	few	TRBJ1-2	TGTGCCAGCTCAAGGGGTTCTGGCTACACCTTC	CASSRGSGYTF
-	TRBV5-1	many	TRBJ1-2	TGCGCCAGCAGCTTGCCCCAACAGGTTACTAACTATGGCTACACCTTC	CASSLPQQVTNYGYTF
TRBD2	TRBV4-3	many	TRBJ2-2	TGCGCCAGCAGCCAGCGGACTAGCGGGAACACCGGGGAGCTGTTTTTT	CASSQRTSGNTGELFF
-	TRBV4-1	many	TRBJ1-1	TGCGCCAGCAGCCAAGAGGTTGTGGGTGGGAACACTGAAGCTTTCTTT	CASSQEVVGGNTEAFF
-	TRBV18	few	TRBJ2-4	TGTGCCAGCTCACCGGCAGGGGTTGAAAACATTCAGTACTTC	CASSPAGVENIQYF
-	TRBV5-1	many	TRBJ1-3	TGCGCCAGCAGCTTCATGGGTCCCCCGACAGAGGGGACTGGAAACACCATATATTTT	CASSFMGPPTEGTGNTIYF